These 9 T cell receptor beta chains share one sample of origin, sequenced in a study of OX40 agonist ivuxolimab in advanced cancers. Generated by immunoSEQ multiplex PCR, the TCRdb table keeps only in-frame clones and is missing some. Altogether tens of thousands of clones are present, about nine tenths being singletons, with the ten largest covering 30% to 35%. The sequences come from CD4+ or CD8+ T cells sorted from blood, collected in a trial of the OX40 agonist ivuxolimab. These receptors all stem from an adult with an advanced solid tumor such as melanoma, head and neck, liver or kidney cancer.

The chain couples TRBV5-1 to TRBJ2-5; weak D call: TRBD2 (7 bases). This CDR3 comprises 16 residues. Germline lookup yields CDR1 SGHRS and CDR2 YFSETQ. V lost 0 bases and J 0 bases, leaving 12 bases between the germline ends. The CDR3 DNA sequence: TGCGCCAGCAGCTTGGGCCTAGGGGGGGACCAAGAGACCCAGTACTTC. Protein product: CASSLGLGGDQETQYF. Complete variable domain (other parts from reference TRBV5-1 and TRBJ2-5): KAGVTQTPRYLIKTRGQQVTLSCSPISGHRSVSWYQQTPGQGLQFLFEYFSETQRNKGNFPGRFSGRQFSNSRSEMNVSTLELGDSALYLCASSLGLGGDQETQYFGPGTRLLVL.

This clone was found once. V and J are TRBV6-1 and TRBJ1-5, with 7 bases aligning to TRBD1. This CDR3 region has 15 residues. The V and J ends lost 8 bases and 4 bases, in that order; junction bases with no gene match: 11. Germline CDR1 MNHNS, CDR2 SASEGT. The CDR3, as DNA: TGTGCCAGCGTATCGACAGGGCTTGGGAATCAGCCCCAGCATTTT. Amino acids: CASVSTGLGNQPQHF.

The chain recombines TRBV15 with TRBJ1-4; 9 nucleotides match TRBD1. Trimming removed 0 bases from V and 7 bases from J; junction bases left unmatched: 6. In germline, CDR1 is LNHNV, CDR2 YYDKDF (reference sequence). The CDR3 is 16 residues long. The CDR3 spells CATSRDDRGATEKLFF. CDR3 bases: TGTGCCACCAGCAGAGACGACAGGGGGGCGACTGAAAAACTGTTTTTT.

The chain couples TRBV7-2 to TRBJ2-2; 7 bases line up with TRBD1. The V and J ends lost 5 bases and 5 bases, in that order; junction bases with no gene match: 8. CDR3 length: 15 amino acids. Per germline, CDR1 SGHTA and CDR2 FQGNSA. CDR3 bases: TGTGCCAGCAGCCCCCTCCCAGGGGGAACCGGGGAGCTGTTTTTT. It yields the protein CASSPLPGGTGELFF.

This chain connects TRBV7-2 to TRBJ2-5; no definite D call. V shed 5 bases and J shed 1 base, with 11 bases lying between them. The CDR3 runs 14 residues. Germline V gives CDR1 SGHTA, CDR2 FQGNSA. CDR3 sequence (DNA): TGTGCCAGCAGCCTTGACGGTATCCAAGAGACCCAGTACTTC. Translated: CASSLDGIQETQYF.

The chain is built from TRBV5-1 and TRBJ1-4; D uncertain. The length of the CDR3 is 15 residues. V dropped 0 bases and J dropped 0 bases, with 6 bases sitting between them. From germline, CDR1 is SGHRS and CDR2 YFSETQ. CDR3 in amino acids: CASSLEASTNEKLFF. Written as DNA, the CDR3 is TGCGCCAGCAGCTTGGAGGCTTCAACTAATGAAAAACTGTTTTTT.

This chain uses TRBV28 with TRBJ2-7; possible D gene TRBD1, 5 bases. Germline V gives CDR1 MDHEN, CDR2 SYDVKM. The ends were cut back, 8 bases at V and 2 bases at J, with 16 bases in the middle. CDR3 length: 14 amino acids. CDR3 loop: CASQRQSRTYEQYF. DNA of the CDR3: TGTGCCAGCCAAAGACAGAGTCGCACCTACGAGCAGTACTTC.

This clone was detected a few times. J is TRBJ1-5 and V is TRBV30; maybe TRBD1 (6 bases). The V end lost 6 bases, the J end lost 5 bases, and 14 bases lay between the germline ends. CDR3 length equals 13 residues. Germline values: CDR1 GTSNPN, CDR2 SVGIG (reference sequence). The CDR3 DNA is TGTGCCTGCGGGCAGGGGTATGATCAGCCCCAGCATTTT. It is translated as CACGQGYDQPQHF.

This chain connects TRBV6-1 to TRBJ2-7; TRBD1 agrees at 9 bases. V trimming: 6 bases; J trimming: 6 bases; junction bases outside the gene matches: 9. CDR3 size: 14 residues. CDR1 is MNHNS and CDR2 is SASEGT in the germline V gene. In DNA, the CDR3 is TGTGCCAGCAGAACGGGGACAGGGAAGGCCGAGCAGTACTTC. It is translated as CASRTGTGKAEQYF.